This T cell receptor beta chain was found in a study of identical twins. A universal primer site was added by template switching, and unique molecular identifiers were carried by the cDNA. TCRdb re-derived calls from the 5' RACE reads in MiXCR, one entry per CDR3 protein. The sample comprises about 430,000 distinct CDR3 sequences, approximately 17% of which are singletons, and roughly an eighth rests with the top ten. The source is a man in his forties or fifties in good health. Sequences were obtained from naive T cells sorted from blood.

CDR3 DNA sequence: TGTGCCAGCGCCGGGGACAGGGTTTTTGCTTTCTTT. Its protein is CASAGDRVFAFF. The genes are TRBV12-3 or TRBV12-4 and TRBJ1-1; TRBD1 matches at 9 bases. The CDR3 runs to 12 residues. The ends lost 8 bases at V and 11 bases at J; junction bases unmatched: 9.